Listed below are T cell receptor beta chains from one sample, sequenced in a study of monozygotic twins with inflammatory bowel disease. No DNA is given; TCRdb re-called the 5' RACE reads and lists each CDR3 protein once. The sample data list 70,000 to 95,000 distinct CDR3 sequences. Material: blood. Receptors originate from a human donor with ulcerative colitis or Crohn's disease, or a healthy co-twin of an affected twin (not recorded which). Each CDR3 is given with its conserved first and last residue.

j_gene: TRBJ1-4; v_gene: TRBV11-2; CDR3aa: CASSLELNYVLEEGFGEKLFF
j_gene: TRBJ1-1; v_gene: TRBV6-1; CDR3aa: CASSEDSRVDF
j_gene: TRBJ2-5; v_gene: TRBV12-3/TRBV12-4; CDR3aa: CASSENAGQGWLETQYF
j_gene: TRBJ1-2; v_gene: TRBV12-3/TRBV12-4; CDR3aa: CASSFAGHPNYGYTF
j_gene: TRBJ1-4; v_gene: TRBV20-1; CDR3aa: CSATGTGNEKLFF
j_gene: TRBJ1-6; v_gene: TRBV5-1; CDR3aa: CASSSPDGKISPLHF
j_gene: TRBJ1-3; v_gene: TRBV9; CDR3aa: CASSFSATRGNTIYF
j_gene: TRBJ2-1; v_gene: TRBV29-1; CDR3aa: CSAVTGATLNEQFF
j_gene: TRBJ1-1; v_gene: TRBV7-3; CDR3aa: CASSDLTGMNTEAFF
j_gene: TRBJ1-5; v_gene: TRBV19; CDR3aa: CASSKRMGEGSNQPQHF
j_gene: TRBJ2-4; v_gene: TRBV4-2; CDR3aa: CASSQEASANMQYF
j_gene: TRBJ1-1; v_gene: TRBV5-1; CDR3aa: CASSYWGPNTEAFF
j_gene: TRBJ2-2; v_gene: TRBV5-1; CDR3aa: CASCRWDTTPGELFF
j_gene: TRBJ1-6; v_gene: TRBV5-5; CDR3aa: CASSSLLRDRAPLHF
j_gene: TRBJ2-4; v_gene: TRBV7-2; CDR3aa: CASSLASNGDIQYF
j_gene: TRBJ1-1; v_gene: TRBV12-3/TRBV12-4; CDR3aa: CASSQQGTVTEAFF
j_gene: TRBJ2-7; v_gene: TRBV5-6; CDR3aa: CASSTQAGMIYEQYF
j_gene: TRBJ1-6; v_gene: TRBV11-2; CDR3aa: CASSFSGTIGSPLHF
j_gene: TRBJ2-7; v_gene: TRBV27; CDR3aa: CASSVCQGASYEQYF
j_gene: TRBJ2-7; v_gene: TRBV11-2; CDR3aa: CASRSIKFSGEQYF
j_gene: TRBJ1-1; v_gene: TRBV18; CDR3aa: CASSPPEGGNTEAFF
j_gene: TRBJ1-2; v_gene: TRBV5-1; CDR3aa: CASSPPGRDRSNYGYTF
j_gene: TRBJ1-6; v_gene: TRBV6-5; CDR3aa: CASSYGYNSPLHF
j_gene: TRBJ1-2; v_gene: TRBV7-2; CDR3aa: CASSPRTGVKGYTF
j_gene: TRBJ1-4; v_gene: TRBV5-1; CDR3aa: CASSPGRTATNEKLFF
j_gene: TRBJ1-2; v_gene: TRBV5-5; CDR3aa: CASSQGQPYGYTF
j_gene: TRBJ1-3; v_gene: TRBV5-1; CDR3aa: CASSLEMSSGNTIYF
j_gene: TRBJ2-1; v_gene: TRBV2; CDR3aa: CARRGDTTREQFF
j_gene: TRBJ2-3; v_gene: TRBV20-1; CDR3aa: CSAGAQRFNTDTQYF
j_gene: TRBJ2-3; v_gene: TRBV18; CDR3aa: CASSPPSRDRTDTQYF